These 25 T cell receptor beta chains came from one sample sequenced in a study of blood T cell repertoires in COVID-19. Using immunoSEQ multiplex PCR, the repertoire was profiled, and TCRdb retains in-frame clones only, with some absent. The sample lists 120,000 or so clones, 60% to 85% occurring once. Specimen: peripheral blood. Receptor source: an older man with acute or convalescent COVID-19.

This clone was seen only once. The chain links TRBV12-3 or TRBV12-4 to TRBJ1-3; D remains ambiguous. This CDR3 is 13 amino acids long. V was clipped by 7 bases and J by 1 base, with 8 bases between them. The CDR3 coding sequence is TGTGCCAGCAAACTAGGTTCTGGAAACACCATATATTTT. Translated: CASKLGSGNTIYF.

The chain uses TRBV21-1 and TRBJ2-3; the table's D call TRBD2 went unverified against the DNA. TRBV21-1 is a pseudogene locus. The CDR3 spans 16 residues. The CDR3: CASSKVPGDYTDTQYF. For the CDR3, the DNA is TGTGCCAGCAGCAAAGTACCTGGAGATTACACAGATACGCAGTATTTT.

The rearrangement links TRBV7-9 to TRBJ2-1; D call uncertain. CDR1 is SEHNR, CDR2 FQNEAQ, per germline (reference sequence). V lost 3 bases to trimming and J lost 4 bases, with 16 bases between them. CDR3 size: 16 residues. This CDR3 is CASSFIGQAQYNEQFF. The CDR3 DNA follows: TGTGCCAGCAGCTTCATCGGCCAGGCGCAATACAATGAGCAGTTCTTC.

This chain joins TRBV15 and TRBJ2-5, with TRBD1 matching 10 bases. The CDR3 is 14 residues long. The V and J ends lost 3 bases and 6 bases, in that order; junction bases with no gene match: 4. Germline CDR1 reads LNHNV; CDR2 reads YYDKDF (reference sequence). The CDR3: CATSRGQGRKTQYF. The CDR3 region has the DNA TGTGCCACCAGCAGGGGACAGGGGAGGAAGACCCAGTACTTC.

The chain recombines TRBV9 with TRBJ2-5; TRBD2 matches 9 bases. The CDR3 runs to 14 residues. V was clipped by 3 bases and J by 3 bases; unmatched bases: 3. CDR1 is SGDLS, CDR2 YYNGEE, per germline. The CDR3 reads CASSAASGKETQYF. Here the CDR3 DNA reads TGTGCCAGCAGCGCCGCTAGCGGGAAAGAGACCCAGTACTTC.

The CDR3 loop is CASHPWGGSNQPQHF. For the CDR3, the DNA is TGTGCCAGCCACCCCTGGGGGGGGAGCAATCAGCCCCAGCATTTT. This chain uses TRBV19 with TRBJ1-5; a weak D match, TRBD1 (5 bases). Trimming took off 9 bases at V and 1 base at J, with 16 bases between the two ends. Germline lookup yields CDR1 LNHDA and CDR2 SQIVND (reference sequence). The CDR3 has 15 amino acids.

The gene calls are TRBV29-1 and TRBJ2-7; 9 bases match TRBD1. The CDR3 is 14 amino acids. J was trimmed by 7 bases and V by 6 bases; bases with no gene match: 13. Germline lookup yields CDR1 SQVTM and CDR2 ANQGSEA. Here the CDR3 DNA reads TGCAGCGTCAGACGGGACAGGGCAAGGGGGGAGCAGTACTTC. It translates to CSVRRDRARGEQYF.

The V gene is TRBV5-6, the J gene TRBJ1-2; 7 bases agree with TRBD1. There are 13 residues in the CDR3. The junction had 3 bases not matched to a gene; V was cut back by 4 bases and J by 3 bases. Germline V CDR1 and CDR2: SGHDT, YYEEEE. CDR3 nucleotide sequence: TGTGCCAGCAGCCAGCAGGGGGACTATGGCTACACCTTC. This gives the protein CASSQQGDYGYTF.

The CDR3 here is CASSYLPGQGTEAFF. CDR3 sequence (DNA): TGTGCCAGCAGTTACCTACCGGGACAGGGGACCGAAGCTTTCTTT. The rearrangement joins TRBV6-2 or TRBV6-3 to TRBJ1-1, with 10 positions matching TRBD1. This CDR3 has 15 amino acids. The V gene end was trimmed by 2 bases and the J gene end by 8 bases; junction bases not matched to a gene: 8. The germline CDR1 and CDR2 sequences are MNHEY and SVGEGT.

The rearrangement uses TRBV4-3 and TRBJ1-2; 11 bases fit TRBD1. The CDR3 spans 17 residues. CDR1 and CDR2 (germline): LGHNA, YSLEER. V was clipped by 0 bases and J by 5 bases; unmatched bases: 8. CDR3 sequence reads: CASSQDRTGGAGYGYTF. The CDR3 DNA reads TGCGCCAGCAGCCAAGATAGGACAGGGGGCGCGGGGTATGGCTACACCTTC.

The chain joins TRBV9 to TRBJ2-6; D perhaps matches TRBD1 (6 bases). Germline-derived CDR1 and CDR2 are SGDLS and YYNGEE. The CDR3 contains 15 residues. V lost 4 bases, J lost 4 bases, and 12 bases lay in between. The chain's CDR3 is CASSLRGSGANVLTF. Here the CDR3 DNA reads TGTGCCAGCAGCCTTAGGGGGAGCGGGGCCAACGTCCTGACTTTC.

The rearrangement links TRBV10-3 to TRBJ1-3; tentative D call: TRBD1 (6 bases). The V end was cut by 3 bases, the J end by 4 bases, with 13 bases between. The CDR3 loop spans 15 amino acids. Germline V gives CDR1 ENHRY, CDR2 SYGVKD. The CDR3 DNA follows: TGTGCCATCAGTGACCCTACAGGGCTAGGAAACACCATATATTTT. Translation: CAISDPTGLGNTIYF.

The chain employs TRBV5-6 and TRBJ2-3, with 8 nucleotides matching TRBD2. CDR1 SGHDT and CDR2 YYEEEE come from the germline V gene. V lost 0 bases, J lost 5 bases, and 8 bases stayed unmatched. The CDR3 is made up of 16 amino acids. The CDR3 sequence: CASSLDSGIGVDTQYF. Here the CDR3 DNA reads TGTGCCAGCAGCTTGGATAGCGGGATTGGGGTAGATACGCAGTATTTT.

This clone was recorded a few times. The V gene is TRBV19, the J gene TRBJ2-5; D might be TRBD1 (5 bases). The CDR3 extends over 13 amino acids. Germline loops: CDR1 LNHDA, CDR2 SQIVND (reference sequence). V shed 4 bases and J shed 5 bases, with 11 bases lying between them. CDR3 sequence reads: CASSRNRKETQYF. CDR3 DNA: TGTGCCAGTAGTAGAAACAGGAAGGAGACCCAGTACTTC.

The chain has TRBV12-3 or TRBV12-4 and TRBJ2-1; D might be TRBD1 (6 bases). Between the trimmed V and J ends, which lost 4 bases and 9 bases, there was a span of 10 bases. The CDR3 contains 12 residues. The CDR3 DNA follows: TGTGCCAGCAGTTGGGCAGGGGCTGAGCAGTTCTTC. It yields the protein CASSWAGAEQFF.

The chain uses TRBV2 and TRBJ1-5; 12 nucleotides line up with TRBD1. V was pared by 4 bases and J by 6 bases, with 10 bases of the junction left unmatched. Germline V gene lookup returns CDR1 SNHLY and CDR2 FYNNEI. The CDR3 has 17 residues. CDR3 bases: TGTGCCAGCAGTGCCACCCCCGGGACAGGGGGCACTCAGCCCCAGCATTTT. It yields the protein CASSATPGTGGTQPQHF.

The V and J genes are TRBV6-5 and TRBJ1-2, with 9 bases fitting TRBD1. The junction had 1 base not matched to a gene; V was cut back by 4 bases and J by 7 bases. There are 12 residues in the CDR3. CDR1 is MNHEY and CDR2 is SVGAGI in the germline V gene. The CDR3 loop is CASSWDRVGYTF. Written as DNA, the CDR3 is TGTGCCAGCAGTTGGGACAGGGTTGGCTACACCTTC.

This chain joins TRBV10-3 and TRBJ2-7, with TRBD1 matching over 11 bases. This CDR3 region has 16 residues. V was clipped by 0 bases and J by 0 bases; unmatched bases: 1. The germline gives CDR1 ENHRY, CDR2 SYGVKD. Here the CDR3 DNA reads TGTGCCATCAGTGAGTCGGGACAGGGGGTCTCCTACGAGCAGTACTTC. This encodes CAISESGQGVSYEQYF.

The CDR3 protein is CASSLGTGDEKLFF. DNA for the CDR3: TGTGCCAGCAGTTTGGGGACAGGGGACGAAAAACTGTTTTTT. This chain links TRBV28 with TRBJ1-4; 10 nucleotides agree with TRBD1. Germline V gene lookup returns CDR1 MDHEN and CDR2 SYDVKM. With 3 bases clipped from V and 8 bases from J, the junction kept 3 bases outside the gene matches. The CDR3 has 14 amino acids.

J is TRBJ1-4 and V is TRBV6-5; TRBD1 matches 8 bases. Germline V gene data show CDR1 as MNHEY and CDR2 as SVGAGI. The V segment lost 6 bases and the J segment 4 bases; nucleotides outside the gene matches: 4. This CDR3 contains 14 residues. The CDR3 here is CASRDRDGNEKLFF. CDR3 DNA: TGTGCCAGCAGGGACAGGGATGGTAATGAAAAACTGTTTTTT.

This sequence joins TRBV28 and TRBJ2-2; 7 nucleotides line up with TRBD1. V dropped 8 bases and J dropped 1; count of bases not matched to a gene: 4. CDR3 size: 14 residues. Germline V lookup: CDR1 MDHEN, CDR2 SYDVKM. For the CDR3, the DNA is TGTGCCAGCGAGGGGGCGGGGAACACCGGGGAGCTGTTTTTT. Its protein product is CASEGAGNTGELFF.

V usage is TRBV25-1 and J usage is TRBJ2-5; 7 bases map to TRBD1. The CDR3 runs 15 residues. The J segment lost 0 bases and the V segment lost 3 bases, leaving 4 bases of the junction unmatched. In germline, CDR1 is MGHDK, CDR2 SYGVNS. Here the CDR3 reads CASSEGQPYQETQYF. CDR3 nucleotide sequence: TGTGCCAGCAGTGAGGGACAGCCGTACCAAGAGACCCAGTACTTC.

The V call is TRBV27, the J call TRBJ2-1; TRBD1 matches at 7 bases. Germline loops: CDR1 MNHEY, CDR2 SMNVEV (reference sequence). The length of the CDR3 is 16 residues. Trimming took 3 bases from V and 8 from J; bases not matched to a gene: 13. The CDR3 nucleotides read TGTGCCAGCAGTTTTGAACCGGGACAGACTGGCGATGAGCAGTTCTTC. This encodes CASSFEPGQTGDEQFF.

The CDR3 nucleotides read TGTGCCAGCAGCCTGGGCCCACCCTATGGCTACACCTTC. Its protein product is CASSLGPPYGYTF. This chain connects TRBV3-1 (or the pseudogene TRBV3-2) to TRBJ1-2; D not resolved. The germline V gene has CDR1 LGHDT and CDR2 YNNKEL (reference sequence). This CDR3 region has 13 residues. Trimming removed 4 bases from V and 4 bases from J, with 10 bases in between.

V gene TRBV28 combines with J gene TRBJ2-1, with 7 nucleotides matching TRBD2. The germline V gene encodes CDR1 MDHEN and CDR2 SYDVKM. This CDR3 is built from 15 residues. The J segment lost 0 bases and the V segment lost 3 bases, leaving 2 bases of the junction unmatched. In DNA, the CDR3 is TGTGCCAGCAGTTTCGGGGGGAGCTCCTACAATGAGCAGTTCTTC. Residues: CASSFGGSSYNEQFF.